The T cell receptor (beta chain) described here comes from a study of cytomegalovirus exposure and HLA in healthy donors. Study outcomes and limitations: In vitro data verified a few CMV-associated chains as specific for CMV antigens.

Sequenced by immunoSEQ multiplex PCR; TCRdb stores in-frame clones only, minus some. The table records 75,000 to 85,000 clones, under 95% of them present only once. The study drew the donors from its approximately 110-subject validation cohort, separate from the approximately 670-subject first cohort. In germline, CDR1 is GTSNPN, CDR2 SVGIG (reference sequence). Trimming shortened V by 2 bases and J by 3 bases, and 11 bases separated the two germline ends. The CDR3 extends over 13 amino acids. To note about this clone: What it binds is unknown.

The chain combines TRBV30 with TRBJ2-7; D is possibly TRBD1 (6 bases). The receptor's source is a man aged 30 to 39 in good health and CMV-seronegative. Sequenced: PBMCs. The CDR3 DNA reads TGTGCCTGGAGTAGCAGGGGCGGCTACGAGCAGTACTTC. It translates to CAWSSRGGYEQYF.